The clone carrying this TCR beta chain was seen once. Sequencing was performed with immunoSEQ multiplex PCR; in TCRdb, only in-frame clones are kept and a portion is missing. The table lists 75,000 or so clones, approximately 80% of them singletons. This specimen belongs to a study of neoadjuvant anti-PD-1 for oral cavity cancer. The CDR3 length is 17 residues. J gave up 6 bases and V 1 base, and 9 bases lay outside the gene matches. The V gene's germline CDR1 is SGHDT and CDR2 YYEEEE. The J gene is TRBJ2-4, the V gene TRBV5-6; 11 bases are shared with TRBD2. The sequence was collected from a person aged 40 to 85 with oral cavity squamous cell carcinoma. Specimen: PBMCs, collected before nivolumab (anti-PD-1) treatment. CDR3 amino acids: CASSLISASGGSNIQYF. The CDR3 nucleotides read TGTGCCAGCAGCTTGATTTCCGCTAGCGGGGGGTCAAACATTCAGTACTTC.